These T cell receptor beta chains were read from a single sample in a study of T cell responses to AZD1222 COVID-19 vaccine. Repertoires were generated with immunoSEQ multiplex PCR, while TCRdb's copy carries only in-frame clones and drops some. The data show over 120,000 clones, approximately 83% seen once. The input for sequencing was peripheral blood, taken on day 0 of AZD1222 vaccination. These receptors were collected from an adult in good health. CDR3s include the opening cysteine and the closing phenylalanine or tryptophan. D genes are given only for firm matches. Size values are once, few and many counts, or a class for expanded clones, and some rows have none.

TRBJ1-6	TRBV3-1/TRBV3-2	NA	NA	CASSQVKSPLHF	TGTGCCAGCAGCCAAGTAAAATCACCCCTCCACTTT
TRBJ1-3	TRBV2	TRBD1	NA	CASSDWTGSGNTIYF	TGTGCCAGCAGTGACTGGACAGGCTCCGGAAACACCATATATTTT
TRBJ2-7	TRBV27	TRBD1	NA	CASSRSGTGDYEQYF	TGTGCCAGCAGTCGATCCGGGACAGGGGACTACGAGCAGTACTTC
TRBJ1-4	TRBV2	NA	NA	CASSLRRANEKLFF	TGTGCCAGCAGTTTAAGACGGGCTAATGAAAAACTGTTTTTT
TRBJ2-7	TRBV10-1	NA	NA	CASSEGQNLDYEQYF	TGCGCCAGCAGTGAAGGCCAGAATTTGGACTACGAGCAGTACTTC
TRBJ2-2	TRBV28	NA	NA	CASLSRGPGAGELFF	TGTGCCAGCCTAAGCCGGGGCCCGGGGGCCGGGGAGCTGTTTTTT
TRBJ2-1	TRBV7-8	NA	NA	CASSMGQRATEEEFF	TGTGCCAGCAGCATGGGACAGCGGGCCACGGAGGAGGAGTTCTTC
TRBJ2-4	TRBV11-2	NA	NA	CASSPGAREHIQYF	TGTGCCAGCAGCCCCGGGGCTCGTGAGCACATTCAGTACTTC
TRBJ2-3	TRBV7-2	TRBD2	NA	CASSLGLAGNTQYF	TGTGCCAGCAGCTTAGGACTAGCGGGGAATACGCAGTATTTT
TRBJ2-1	TRBV6-5	NA	NA	CASTPGGGGYNEQFF	TGTGCCAGCACCCCGGGAGGAGGGGGCTACAATGAGCAGTTCTTC
TRBJ1-6	TRBV7-9	NA	NA	CASSPRGENNSPLHF	TGTGCCAGCAGCCCGAGGGGGGAAAATAATTCACCCCTCCACTTT
TRBJ2-1	TRBV11-2	TRBD2	NA	CASSLSGGGIHEQFF	TGTGCCAGCAGCCTCTCCGGGGGGGGAATCCATGAGCAGTTCTTC
TRBJ2-3	TRBV5-1	NA	NA	CASTLATDRAQYF	TGCGCCAGCACCCTGGCCACCGACCGAGCGCAGTATTTT
TRBJ1-1	TRBV6-2/TRBV6-3	TRBD1	NA	CASSYPGTVNMNTEAFF	TGTGCCAGCAGTTACCCTGGGACAGTTAACATGAACACTGAAGCTTTCTTT
TRBJ1-4	TRBV27	NA	NA	CASSGYGAEREKLFF	TGTGCCAGCAGTGGGTATGGGGCCGAACGTGAAAAACTGTTTTTT
TRBJ2-5	TRBV29-1	NA	NA	CSVGRSDKTQYF	TGCAGCGTCGGGAGATCGGATAAGACCCAGTACTTC
TRBJ1-2	TRBV18	NA	few	CASSPMPDTNYGYTF	TGTGCCAGCTCGCCGATGCCGGACACGAACTATGGCTACACCTTC